This TCR beta chain is drawn from a study of PD-1 blockade in classical Hodgkin lymphoma. The junction had 19 bases not matched to a gene; V was cut back by 3 bases and J by 6 bases. The CDR3 has 19 residues. Germline V gene sequence: CDR1 MGHRA, CDR2 YSYEKL. Every patient experienced relapse after autologous stem cell transplantation, and brentuximab vedotin exposure varied. Best overall response was complete response, partial response or progressive disease in these relapsed/refractory classical Hodgkin lymphoma patients. As to this clone: As yet, its antigen is unknown.

The data were produced by immunoSEQ multiplex PCR, yet TCRdb's version contains in-frame clones alone and is incomplete. The data contain approximately 80,000 clones, approximately 91% of them singletons. General observations from the study: In CD4+ cells, TCR diversity went up significantly by C4D1, but in CD8+ cells it did not. It was reported that newly diagnosed patients had less baseline TCR diversity than healthy donors.

The receptor's source is a human donor with classical Hodgkin lymphoma. This chain links TRBV4-1 with TRBJ1-4; 7 nucleotides match TRBD1. Sample: peripheral blood mononuclear cells (PBMCs), taken at baseline. CDR3 loop: CASSQGPAHRGEVDEKLFF. DNA of the CDR3: TGCGCCAGCAGCCAGGGGCCCGCACACAGGGGTGAGGTCGATGAAAAACTGTTTTTT.